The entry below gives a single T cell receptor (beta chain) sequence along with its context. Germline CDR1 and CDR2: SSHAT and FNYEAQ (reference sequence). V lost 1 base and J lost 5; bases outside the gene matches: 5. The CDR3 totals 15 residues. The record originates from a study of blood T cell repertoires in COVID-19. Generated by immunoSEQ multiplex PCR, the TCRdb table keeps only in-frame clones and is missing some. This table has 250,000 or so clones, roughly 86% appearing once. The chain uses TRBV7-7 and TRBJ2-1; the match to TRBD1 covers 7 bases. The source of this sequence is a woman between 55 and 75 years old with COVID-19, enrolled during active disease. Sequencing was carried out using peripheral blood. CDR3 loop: CASSLGDSENNEQFF. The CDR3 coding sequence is TGTGCCAGCAGCTTAGGGGACAGCGAGAACAATGAGCAGTTCTTC.